This T cell receptor (beta chain) was sequenced for a study of blood T cell repertoires in COVID-19. Germline values: CDR1 ENHRY, CDR2 SYGVKD. The V end lost 0 bases, the J end lost 6 bases, and 8 bases lay between the germline ends. The length of the CDR3 is 13 residues. Repertoires were generated with immunoSEQ multiplex PCR, while TCRdb's copy carries only in-frame clones and drops some. The repertoire holds 250,000 to 300,000 clones, with around 90% as singletons. The origin of this receptor is a woman aged 55-69 years in a cohort exposed to, infected with or recovered from COVID-19 (not recorded which). Input material: PBMCs or T cells enriched from blood (not recorded which). The rearrangement joins TRBV10-3 to TRBJ1-1; D is uncertain. The CDR3 here is CAISESKEAEAFF. The CDR3, as DNA: TGTGCCATCAGTGAGTCCAAGGAGGCTGAAGCTTTCTTT.